The entry that follows covers one TCR beta chain sequence. Its target is not known. The data were produced by immunoSEQ multiplex PCR, yet TCRdb's version contains in-frame clones alone and is incomplete. The sample records 70,000 to 90,000 clones, around 90% being singletons. This record belongs to a study of T cell responses to AZD1222 COVID-19 vaccine. Study-level information: Pooling was applied to second doses at about 4 or about 12 weeks. Study-level findings and limits: Recipients of two AZD1222 doses showed rising Spike-specific TCR breadth and depth.

Trimming pared 4 bases from V and 2 bases from J, leaving 16 bases between. The CDR3 loop spans 15 amino acids. The germline CDR1 and CDR2 sequences are SGHRS and YFSETQ. The material was peripheral blood, obtained on day 0 of AZD1222 vaccination. The clonotype comes from an adult in good health. V usage is TRBV5-1 and J usage is TRBJ2-7; a weak D match, TRBD1 (6 bases). The CDR3 bases are TGCGCCAGCAGCCAAGGGACAACTCGGACCTACGAGCAGTACTTC. It translates to CASSQGTTRTYEQYF.